The 20 T cell receptor beta chains presented below share a single source sample, sequenced in a study of immune heterogeneity within non-small cell lung tumors. The TCR beta CDR3 region underwent multiplex PCR amplification with 32 V and 13 J primers. One entry per CDR3 protein, called by TCRdb with MiXCR from the multiplex PCR reads. The table lists more than 9,000 distinct CDR3 sequences, roughly 30% of them singletons. For each sample, template was around 650 ng of bulk tumor genomic DNA. Several biopsies per primary tumor were taken during surgery, spaced as far apart as possible. With untreated, newly diagnosed non-small cell lung cancer, the patients went on to undergo curative surgery. The sequenced sample was lung tumor tissue. Receptors originate from a woman in her fifties or sixties with non-small cell lung cancer.

This clonotype is medium-sized in the sample. CDR3 amino acids: CASSFRLQSHEQYF. The CDR3 DNA follows: TGTGCCAGCAGTTTTCGGCTACAGAGCCACGAGCAGTACTTC. This rearrangement joins TRBV12-3 or TRBV12-4 to TRBJ2-7; D is unclear. This CDR3 contains 14 residues. Trimming pared 3 bases from V and 5 bases from J, leaving 14 bases between.

Comment on this clonotype: This may be a read error, as it is one base from a much larger clone. The chain links TRBV10-3 to TRBJ2-3, with 8 positions matching TRBD2. Looked up from germline, CDR1 is ENHRY and CDR2 is SYGVKD. Trimming at V came to 8 bases and at J to 4 bases, leaving 8 bases not matched to a gene. The CDR3 extends over 14 amino acids. CDR3 residues: CAILAGRASDTQYF. The CDR3 DNA sequence: TGTGCCATCCTGGCCGGGAGGGCCTCAGATACGCAGTATTTT.

Regarding this clonotype: Being one base from a much bigger clone, this may be a read error. The V and J genes are TRBV7-3 and TRBJ1-5, with a tentative D call TRBD1 (5 bases). Per germline, CDR1 SGHTA and CDR2 FQGTGA. This CDR3 region has 13 residues. CDR3 sequence reads: CGSSPTADQPQHF. CDR3 nucleotides: TGTGGCAGCAGCCCGACAGCGGATCAGCCCCAGCATTTT.

The V and J genes are TRBV12-3 or TRBV12-4 and TRBJ2-7; a weak D match, TRBD1 (5 bases). The CDR3 length is 15 residues. Trimming pared 5 bases from V and 5 bases from J, leaving 19 bases between. This CDR3 is CASSGPGRAVNEQYF. The CDR3 DNA reads TGTGCCAGCAGTGGCCCGGGCAGGGCGGTGAACGAGCAGTACTTC.

By proportion, this clonotype is medium-sized. The chain couples TRBV7-2 to TRBJ2-3, with 8 bases lining up with TRBD1. Germline trimming cut 1 base from V and 4 bases from J; bases unmatched to any gene: 1. This CDR3 has 14 residues. Germline V lookup: CDR1 SGHTA, CDR2 FQGNSA. The CDR3 sequence: CASSLGTGPDTQYF. For the CDR3, the DNA is TGTGCCAGCAGCTTAGGGACAGGGCCAGATACGCAGTATTTT.

A word on this clonotype: This may stem from a read error, because a much larger clone lies one nucleotide away. The chain combines TRBV10-1 with TRBJ2-1; possibly TRBD2 for D (6 bases). The CDR3 consists of 12 residues. Deletions cut 3 bases from V and 14 bases from J, with 14 bases between. Germline values: CDR1 WNHNN, CDR2 SYGVQD (reference sequence). The CDR3 DNA follows: TGCGCCAGCAGTGAATGGGCAACGGGAGAGTTCTTC. Encoded protein: CASSEWATGEFF.

This clonotype was found a few times. The chain recombines TRBV5-1 with TRBJ2-2, with 9 bases that match TRBD2. The V gene's germline CDR1 is SGHRS and CDR2 YFSETQ. The CDR3 is 16 amino acids. Trimming took 0 bases from V and 5 from J; bases not matched to a gene: 5. CDR3 sequence: CASSLGVAGVTGELFF. In DNA, the CDR3 is TGCGCCAGCAGCTTGGGGGTAGCGGGAGTAACCGGGGAGCTGTTTTTT.

Judged by abundance, this clonotype is medium-sized. The V call is TRBV27, the J call TRBJ2-7; no reliable D call. The CDR3 spans 13 residues. Germline CDR1 and CDR2: MNHEY and SMNVEV (reference sequence). The ends were cut back, 7 bases at V and 2 bases at J, with 12 bases in the middle. CDR3 coding DNA: TGTGCCAGCAACGCACAGAACACCTACGAGCAGTACTTC. Protein: CASNAQNTYEQYF.

This clonotype came up a few times. The chain uses TRBV5-1 and TRBJ1-6, with unresolved D. Deletions cut 0 bases from V and 6 bases from J, with 7 bases between. CDR1 and CDR2 (germline): SGHRS, YFSETQ. The CDR3 has 14 residues. The chain's CDR3 is CASSLVGTNSPLHF. The CDR3 coding sequence is TGCGCCAGCAGCTTGGTGGGAACTAATTCACCCCTCCACTTT.

By proportion, this clonotype is medium-sized (0.01 to 0.1%). The V gene is TRBV12-3 or TRBV12-4, the J gene TRBJ2-3; 8 bases map to TRBD2. This CDR3 has 15 residues. The V and J ends lost 6 bases and 0 bases, in that order; junction bases with no gene match: 5. Here the CDR3 reads CASSQAGESTDTQYF. The CDR3 DNA sequence: TGTGCCAGCAGCCAAGCGGGAGAGAGCACAGATACGCAGTATTTT.

This clonotype has a single count. A much larger clone differs from this one at a single base, so this may be a read error. This sequence joins TRBV6-9 and TRBJ2-1; 8 bases line up with TRBD2. This CDR3 region has 14 residues. The germline gives CDR1 MNHGY, CDR2 SVAAGI. This chain's CDR3 is CASGSGGSYNEKFF. As DNA, the CDR3 is TGCGCCAGTGGAAGCGGGGGCTCCTACAATGAGAAGTTCTTC.

For this clonotype: One end of the junction varies from germline; a read error may be responsible. V and J are TRBV30 and TRBJ2-1; possibly TRBD2 for D (6 bases). This CDR3 is 15 amino acids long. Per germline, CDR1 GTSNPN and CDR2 SVGIG (reference sequence). The CDR3 sequence is CAWSLTGTAYNEQLF. CDR3 DNA: TGTGCCTGGAGTCTGACCGGGACTGCCTACAATGAGCAGCTCTTC.

This rearrangement joins TRBV6-1 to TRBJ2-1, with D hard to call. V was clipped by 7 bases and J by 8 bases, with 18 bases between them. Germline lookup yields CDR1 MNHNS and CDR2 SASEGT. The CDR3 loop spans 14 amino acids. CDR3: CASIYSDNIDEQFF. Written as DNA, the CDR3 is TGTGCCAGCATCTACAGTGACAACATCGATGAGCAGTTCTTC.

The table lists this clonotype with a few counts. This chain connects TRBV3-1 to TRBJ2-5, with D possibly being TRBD1 (5 bases). The V gene's germline CDR1 is LGHDT and CDR2 YNNKEL (reference sequence). The V and J ends lost 4 bases and 2 bases respectively, with 17 bases between them. This CDR3 is 16 amino acids long. In nucleotides, the CDR3 is TGTGCCAGCAGCCGGTCCAGACCTAGGGGACAAGAGACCCAGTACTTC. Protein: CASSRSRPRGQETQYF.

With respect to this clonotype: A read error may be the cause here, since a much bigger clone is one base away. V and J are TRBV6-2 or TRBV6-3 and TRBJ2-3; 11 bases fit TRBD2. The CDR3 contains 15 residues. The V segment lost 5 bases and the J segment 4 bases; nucleotides outside the gene matches: 5. Per the germline V gene, CDR1 is MNHEY and CDR2 is SVGEGT. The CDR3 nucleotides read TGTGCCAGCAGTCCGCCGGGACTAGCGGCAGATACGCAGTATTTT. It is translated as CASSPPGLAADTQYF.

This clonotype has more than one count but fewer than ten. V gene TRBV6-1 combines with J gene TRBJ2-7; the match to TRBD2 covers 7 bases. The CDR3 spans 17 residues. CDR1 MNHNS and CDR2 SASEGT come from the germline V gene. J gave up 6 bases and V 5 bases, and 19 bases lay outside the gene matches. This CDR3 reads CASSSPPPGSGDGEQYF. The CDR3 DNA sequence: TGTGCCAGCAGTTCCCCCCCCCCGGGAAGCGGGGACGGCGAGCAGTACTTC.

This clonotype was detected ten times or more. The V call is TRBV5-1, the J call TRBJ2-1; no definite D call. The CDR3 contains 12 residues. V shed 0 bases and J shed 9 bases, with 7 bases lying between them. Looked up from germline, CDR1 is SGHRS and CDR2 is YFSETQ. CDR3 residues: CASSLVSIEQFF. CDR3 DNA: TGCGCCAGCAGCTTGGTGTCCATTGAGCAGTTCTTC.

This clonotype rates as medium-sized. The chain is built from TRBV11-2 and TRBJ1-3; D gene unclear. Trimming removed 3 bases from V and 3 bases from J, with 3 bases in between. There are 12 residues in the CDR3. CDR1 is SGHAT and CDR2 is FQNNGV in the germline V gene. The CDR3 sequence: CASSLNGNTIYF. Written as DNA, the CDR3 is TGTGCCAGCAGCTTGAATGGAAACACCATATATTTT.

Points on this clonotype: A much larger clone differs from this one at a single base, so this may be a read error. The chain combines TRBV6-5 with TRBJ1-1; D is ambiguous. Trimming removed 0 bases at V and 10 bases at J, with 18 bases between. This CDR3 comprises 15 residues. Germline CDR1 and CDR2: MNHEY and SVGAGI. CDR3: CASSYSVLATFPAFF. The CDR3 coding sequence is TGTGCCAGCAGTTACTCCGTTTTGGCCACTTTCCCAGCTTTCTTT.

This clonotype has ten or more counts. The chain links TRBV7-2 to TRBJ2-5; unclear D gene. Trimming left V 1 base short and J 4 bases short, with 7 bases between. Germline V gives CDR1 SGHTA, CDR2 FQGNSA. The CDR3 consists of 13 residues. The CDR3 DNA is TGTGCCAGCAGCTTAGATTTGGGAGAGACCCAGTACTTC. It encodes CASSLDLGETQYF.